This T cell receptor (beta chain) was identified during a study of CD8 T cells in ankylosing spondylitis. V dropped 4 bases and J dropped 6 bases, with 6 bases sitting between them. Germline CDR1 is MNHEY and CDR2 is SMNVEV (reference sequence). CDR3 length: 12 residues. Preparation of TCR beta libraries was done by quantitative 5'-RACE with molecular barcodes. TCRdb passed the 5' RACE reads through MiXCR, listing each CDR3 protein once. The table records roughly 180,000 distinct CDR3 sequences, 9.8% of them present only once. Study findings and constraints: Blood of patients with ankylosing spondylitis appeared to be characterized by a TCR beta motif of fewer than 10 highly homologous variants.

This clonotype was detected a few times. Its target is unknown. This TCR came from a female donor with ankylosing spondylitis or in good health (not recorded which). The rearrangement uses TRBV27 and TRBJ2-2, with a tentative D call TRBD2 (5 bases). The sample was blood, either unsorted or a sorted T cell fraction (not recorded which). The CDR3 DNA follows: TGTGCCAGCAGTTATAGCGCCGGGGAGCTGTTTTTT. It is translated as CASSYSAGELFF.